The 5 T cell receptor beta chains below were found in one sample sequenced in a study of blood T cell repertoires in COVID-19. Generated by immunoSEQ multiplex PCR, the TCRdb table keeps only in-frame clones and is missing some. The data show some 120,000 clones, more than 70% seen once. Sample: peripheral blood. All receptors derive from an older woman with acute or convalescent COVID-19.

This chain connects TRBV3-1 (or the pseudogene TRBV3-2) to TRBJ1-2; D gene uncertain. V gave up 3 bases and J gave up 0 bases, with 11 bases separating them. Per germline, CDR1 LGHDT and CDR2 YNNKEL (reference sequence). The CDR3 loop spans 15 amino acids. The CDR3 is CASSQGGITNYGYTF. For the CDR3, the DNA is TGTGCCAGCAGCCAGGGCGGGATTACTAACTATGGCTACACCTTC.

The rearrangement joins TRBV6-5 to TRBJ1-1; possibly TRBD1 for D (5 bases). V was cut by 5 bases and J by 1 base, with 14 bases left in between. There are 15 residues in the CDR3. Germline V gives CDR1 MNHEY, CDR2 SVGAGI. The CDR3 nucleotides are TGTGCCAGCAGTACCCCCGGGGGAACGAACACTGAAGCTTTCTTT. Encoded protein: CASSTPGGTNTEAFF.

This clone was observed a single time. The V and J genes are TRBV5-4 and TRBJ1-5; 7 positions agree with TRBD1. The CDR3 runs 14 residues. The junction had 2 bases not matched to a gene; V was cut back by 4 bases and J by 1 base. CDR1 SGHNT and CDR2 YYREEE come from the germline V gene (reference sequence). The CDR3 DNA sequence: TGTGCCAGCAGCGCAGGGGGGAGCAATCAGCCCCAGCATTTT. Translation gives CASSAGGSNQPQHF.

J is TRBJ2-1 and V is TRBV7-9; TRBD2 aligns across 13 bases. V was pared by 4 bases and J by 5 bases, with 8 bases of the junction left unmatched. CDR1 is SEHNR and CDR2 is FQNEAQ in the germline V gene (reference sequence). CDR3 length: 17 residues. The CDR3 reads CASSSYGLAGVNNEQFF. CDR3 DNA: TGTGCCAGCAGCTCGTACGGACTAGCGGGAGTTAACAATGAGCAGTTCTTC.

The chain recombines TRBV7-2 with TRBJ2-1; D possibly corresponds to TRBD1 (5 bases). Per germline, CDR1 SGHTA and CDR2 FQGNSA. Trimming took off 8 bases at V and 6 bases at J, with 17 bases between the two ends. The CDR3 is 14 amino acids. CDR3 sequence reads: CASQPPAGRNEQFF. Here the CDR3 DNA reads TGTGCCAGCCAACCCCCCGCAGGGCGCAATGAGCAGTTCTTC.